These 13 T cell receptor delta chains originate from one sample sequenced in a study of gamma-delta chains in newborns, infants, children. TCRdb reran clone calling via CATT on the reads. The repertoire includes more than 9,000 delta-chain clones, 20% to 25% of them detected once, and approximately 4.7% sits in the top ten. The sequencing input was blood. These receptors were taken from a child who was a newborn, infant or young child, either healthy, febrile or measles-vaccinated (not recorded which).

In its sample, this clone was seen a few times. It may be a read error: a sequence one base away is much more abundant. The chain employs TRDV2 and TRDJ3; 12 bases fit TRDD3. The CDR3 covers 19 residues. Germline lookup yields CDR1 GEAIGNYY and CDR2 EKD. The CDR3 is CACVGLGDTSSWDTRKMFF. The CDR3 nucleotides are TGTGCCTGTGTAGGACTGGGGGATACCAGCTCCTGGGACACCCGAAAGATGTTTTTC.

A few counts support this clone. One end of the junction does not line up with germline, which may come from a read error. In DNA, the CDR3 is TGTGCTCATGGGGAACTGTGGAACACTGGGGGGCCTTCTAAACTCATCTTT. It encodes CAHGELWNTGGPSKLIF. This chain links TRDV1 with TRDJ1; 8 nucleotides match TRDD3. CDR1 and CDR2 from the germline V gene are TSWWSYY and QGS. The CDR3 loop spans 17 amino acids.

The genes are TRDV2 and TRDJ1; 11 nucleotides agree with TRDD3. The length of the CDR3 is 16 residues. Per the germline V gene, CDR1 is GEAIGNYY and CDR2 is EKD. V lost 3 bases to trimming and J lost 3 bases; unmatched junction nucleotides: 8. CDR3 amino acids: CACDQLGDKSPDKLIF. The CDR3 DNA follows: TGTGCCTGTGACCAACTGGGGGATAAATCCCCCGATAAACTCATCTTT.

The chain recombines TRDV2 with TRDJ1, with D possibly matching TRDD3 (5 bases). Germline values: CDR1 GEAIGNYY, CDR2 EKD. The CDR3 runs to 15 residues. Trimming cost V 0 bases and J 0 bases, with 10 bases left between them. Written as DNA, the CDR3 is TGTGCCTGTGACACCGTGGGGTCAAACACCGATAAACTCATCTTT. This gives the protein CACDTVGSNTDKLIF.

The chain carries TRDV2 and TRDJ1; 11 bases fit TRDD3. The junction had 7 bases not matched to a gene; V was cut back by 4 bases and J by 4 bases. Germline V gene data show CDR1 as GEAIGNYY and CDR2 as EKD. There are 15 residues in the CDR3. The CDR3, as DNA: TGTGCCTGTGAGAAACTGGGGGATAGGGACGATAAACTCATCTTT. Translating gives CACEKLGDRDDKLIF.

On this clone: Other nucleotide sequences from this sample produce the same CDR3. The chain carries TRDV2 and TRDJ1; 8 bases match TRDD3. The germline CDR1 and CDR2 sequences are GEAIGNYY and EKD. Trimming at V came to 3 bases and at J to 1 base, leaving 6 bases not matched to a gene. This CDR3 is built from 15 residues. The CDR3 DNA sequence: TGTGCCTGTGACCCATTGGGGGATGTCACCGATAAACTCATCTTT. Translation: CACDPLGDVTDKLIF.

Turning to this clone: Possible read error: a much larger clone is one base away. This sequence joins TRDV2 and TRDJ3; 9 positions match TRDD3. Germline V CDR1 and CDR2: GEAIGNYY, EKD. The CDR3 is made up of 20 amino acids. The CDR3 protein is CACDSLLGDSSSWDTRKMFF. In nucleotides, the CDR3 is TGTGCCTGTGACTCCCTACTGGGGGACTCTAGCTCCTGGGACACCCGAAAGATGTTTTTC.

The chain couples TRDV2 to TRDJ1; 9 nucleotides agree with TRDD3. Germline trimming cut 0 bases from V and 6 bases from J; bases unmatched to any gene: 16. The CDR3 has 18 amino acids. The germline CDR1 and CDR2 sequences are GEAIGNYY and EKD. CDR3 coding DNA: TGTGCCTGTGACACCGGCAGTACTGGGGGAAAATTAAGAAATAAACTCATCTTT. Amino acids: CACDTGSTGGKLRNKLIF.

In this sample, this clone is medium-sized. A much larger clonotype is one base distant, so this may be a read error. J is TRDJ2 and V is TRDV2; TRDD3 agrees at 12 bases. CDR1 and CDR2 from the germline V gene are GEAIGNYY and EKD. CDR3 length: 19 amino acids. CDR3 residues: CACDEVLGDTSALTAKLFF. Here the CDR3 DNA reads TGTGCCTGTGACGAAGTACTGGGGGATACCAGTGCTTTGACAGCAAAACTCTTCTTT.

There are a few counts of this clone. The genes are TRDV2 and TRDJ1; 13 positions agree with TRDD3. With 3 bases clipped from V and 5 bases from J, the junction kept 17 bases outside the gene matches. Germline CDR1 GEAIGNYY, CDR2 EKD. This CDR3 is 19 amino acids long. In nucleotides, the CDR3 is TGTGCCTGTGACGCCTTACTGGGGGATACGCCCTACGCATCAGATAAACTCATCTTT. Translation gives CACDALLGDTPYASDKLIF.

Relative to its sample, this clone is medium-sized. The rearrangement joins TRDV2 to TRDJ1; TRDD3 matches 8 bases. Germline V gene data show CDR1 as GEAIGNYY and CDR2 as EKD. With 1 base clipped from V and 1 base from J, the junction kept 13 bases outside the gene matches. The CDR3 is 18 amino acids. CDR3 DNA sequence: TGTGCCTGTGACACAGTTTTCGGTGGGGGATTCCTCACCGATAAACTCATCTTT. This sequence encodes CACDTVFGGGFLTDKLIF.

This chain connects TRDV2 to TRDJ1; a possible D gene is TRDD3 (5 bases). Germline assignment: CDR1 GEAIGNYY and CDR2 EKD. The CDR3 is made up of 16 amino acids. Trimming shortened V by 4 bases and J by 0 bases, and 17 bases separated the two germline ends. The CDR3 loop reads CACDGVGSAHTDKLIF. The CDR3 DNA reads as TGTGCCTGTGATGGGGTGGGGAGCGCTCACACCGATAAACTCATCTTT.

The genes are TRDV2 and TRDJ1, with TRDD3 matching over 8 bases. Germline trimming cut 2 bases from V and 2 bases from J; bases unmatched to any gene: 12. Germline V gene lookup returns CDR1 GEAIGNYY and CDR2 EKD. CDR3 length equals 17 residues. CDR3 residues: CACDRLGEPPRTDKLIF. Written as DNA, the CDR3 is TGTGCCTGTGACAGGCTGGGGGAGCCTCCGCGGACCGATAAACTCATCTTT.